This TCR beta chain was found in a study of identical twins. Study-wide results and limits: Low generation-probability sequences were in excess among twin-shared out-of-frame alpha sequences. Abundant cord blood beta clonotypes carried fewer insertions; memory repertoires showed none. Because invariant MAIT and iNKT cells could be present, zero-insertion analyses could be partly confounded. The study based its conclusions on cross-sectional statistical analysis and did not follow the same donors.

This clonotype was seen more than once but under ten times. Its target is not known. TCRdb re-called the 5' RACE reads with MiXCR, one entry per CDR3 protein. The sample contains some 1,600,000 distinct CDR3 sequences, less than 35% of which appear only once. There are 18 residues in the CDR3. The ends were cut back, 4 bases at V and 2 bases at J, with 23 bases in the middle. Germline V gene data show CDR1 as MGHRA and CDR2 as YSYEKL. The sequence derives from a newborn girl in good health. What was sequenced was cord blood. The rearrangement links TRBV4-1 to TRBJ1-1, with D possibly TRBD1 on 6 matching bases. CDR3 protein: CASSLWFSSSDRNTEAFF. In DNA, the CDR3 is TGCGCCAGCAGCCTCTGGTTTTCATCTTCGGACAGAAACACTGAAGCTTTCTTT.